The rows below give T cell receptor beta chains drawn from one sample of a study of T cell repertoires in cytomegalovirus infection. TCRdb re-derived calls from the reads in MiXCR, one entry per CDR3 protein. The data contain more than 350,000 distinct CDR3 sequences, 31% of them singletons. The sample consisted of PBMCs. These receptors originate from a human donor in good health (CMV status not recorded). Some clones in this sample may be carry-over from other donors' samples. Both conserved end residues are part of each CDR3. Each record gives: clone size, D gene, J gene, V gene, CDR3 length, CDR3 DNA, CDR3 protein. A D gene is named only where the DNA matches it firmly. Size tells how often a clone was seen (once, few, many) or the class of an expanded clone, and some rows leave it out.

few | TRBD1 | TRBJ2-7 | TRBV5-4 | 15 | TGTGCCAGCAGCTCTGAATCAGGACAGGGGAGCGAGCAGTACTTC | CASSSESGQGSEQYF
few | NA | TRBJ1-1 | TRBV19 | 16 | TGTGCCAGTAGGACAAGAGAAGGGGGAAAGAACACTGAAGCTTTCTTT | CASRTREGGKNTEAFF
NA | NA | TRBJ1-6 | TRBV2 | 17 | TGTGCCAGCAGTTTACGACACCCGGAGGAGGATAATTCACCCCTCCACTTT | CASSLRHPEEDNSPLHF
NA | NA | TRBJ2-7 | TRBV27 | 15 | TGTGCCAGCAGTCTTGACCCACTGCTGTCCTACGAGCAGTACTTC | CASSLDPLLSYEQYF
NA | TRBD2 | TRBJ2-2 | TRBV12-3/TRBV12-4 | 16 | TGTGCCAGCACCCAGCGGCTAGCGGTTGACACCGGGGAGCTGTTTTTT | CASTQRLAVDTGELFF
many | NA | TRBJ2-7 | TRBV7-9 | 12 | TGTGCCAGCAGTTTTGAGGGTTCCGAGCAGTACTTC | CASSFEGSEQYF
NA | TRBD1 | TRBJ2-7 | TRBV28 | 15 | TGTGCCAGCAGTTTATCCGGGACAGGGGGCCCGGAGCAGTACTTC | CASSLSGTGGPEQYF
few | TRBD1 | TRBJ2-7 | TRBV7-9 | 18 | TGTGCCAGCAGCTTAGGAATCGAGCCGGGACAGGGCTTCTACGAGCAGTACTTC | CASSLGIEPGQGFYEQYF
NA | TRBD1 | TRBJ2-3 | TRBV20-1 | 11 | TGCAGTGCTAGACAACTAGGGGGCGCGTATTTT | CSARQLGGAYF
NA | NA | TRBJ1-1 | TRBV7-9 | 14 | TGTGCCAGCAGCCCAGCCGGGCGGGGAACTGAAGCTTTCTTT | CASSPAGRGTEAFF
few | TRBD1 | TRBJ1-1 | TRBV18 | 15 | TGTGCCAGCTCCAACGACAGGGGCTATCTCACTGAAGCTTTCTTT | CASSNDRGYLTEAFF
few | TRBD1 | TRBJ1-4 | TRBV4-1 | 14 | TGCGCCAGCAGCCTAGTAAGGGGGCTAGAAAAACTGTTTTTT | CASSLVRGLEKLFF
few | NA | TRBJ1-5 | TRBV15 | 15 | TGTGCCACCAGCAGAGCATTCCCCAGAAATCAGCCCCAGCATTTT | CATSRAFPRNQPQHF
few | NA | TRBJ2-7 | TRBV6-2/TRBV6-3 | 16 | TGTGCCAGCAGTTACTCGATCCTAGGGGCAGCCTACGAGCAGTACTTC | CASSYSILGAAYEQYF
NA | NA | TRBJ2-1 | TRBV2 | 13 | TGTACCAGCAGTGAAGCAAACTTGGGTGAGCAGTTCTTC | CTSSEANLGEQFF
NA | NA | TRBJ1-5 | TRBV29-1 | 12 | TGCAGCGTTGGGACAGCAAATCAGCCCCAGCATTTT | CSVGTANQPQHF
many | TRBD2 | TRBJ2-3 | TRBV12-3/TRBV12-4 | 15 | TGTGCCAGCAGGACTAGCGGGGGGAGCACAGATACGCAGTATTTT | CASRTSGGSTDTQYF
NA | TRBD1 | TRBJ1-1 | TRBV6-1 | 13 | TGTGCCAGCAGACCCGGACAGGGGGCTAAAGCTTTCTTT | CASRPGQGAKAFF
NA | TRBD2 | TRBJ2-7 | TRBV28 | 15 | TGTGCCAGCAGTTTATTCGGGGGGATATCCTACGAGCAGTACTTC | CASSLFGGISYEQYF
NA | TRBD2 | TRBJ2-7 | TRBV5-1 | 19 | TGCGCCAGCAGCCCCGCCGGCAGGGCTAAGCGGGGGCACTCCTACGAGCAGTACTTC | CASSPAGRAKRGHSYEQYF
few | NA | TRBJ2-5 | TRBV6-5 | 16 | TGTGCCAGCAGTTACCGGCGGGACACCCGGGGGGAGACCCAGTACTTC | CASSYRRDTRGETQYF
NA | NA | TRBJ1-2 | TRBV12-3/TRBV12-4 | 12 | TGTGCCAGCAGTTTTGACCTGGGGGGCTACACCTTC | CASSFDLGGYTF
NA | NA | TRBJ2-2 | TRBV7-3 | 14 | TGTGCCAGCAGCTTAGCCAAGAACACCGGGGAGCTGTTTTTT | CASSLAKNTGELFF
many | NA | TRBJ2-5 | TRBV7-8 | 16 | TGTGCCAGCAGCTTATTTGTAGCAGGGGAGGGAGAGACCCAGTACTTC | CASSLFVAGEGETQYF
NA | NA | TRBJ1-6 | TRBV7-2 | 14 | TGTGCCAGCAGCTTAGGCCAGTATAAGTCACCCCTCCACTTT | CASSLGQYKSPLHF
NA | NA | TRBJ2-5 | TRBV14 | 14 | TGTGCCAGCAGTCTCGGTTGGATAGGAGAGACCCAGTACTTC | CASSLGWIGETQYF
few | NA | TRBJ1-6 | TRBV7-2 | 13 | TGTGCCAGCAGCCCAGCACCTGCTCGGCCCCTCCACTTT | CASSPAPARPLHF
NA | TRBD1 | TRBJ2-1 | TRBV6-2/TRBV6-3 | 17 | TGTGCCAGCAGTTACGATCCGGGACAGACACACTACAATGAGCAGTTCTTC | CASSYDPGQTHYNEQFF